The 28 T cell receptor beta chains presented below share a single source sample, sequenced in a study of blood T cells in healthy people across ages. Combining a sample-barcoded 5' primer with a J-beta primer mix, a second PCR ran for about 6 to 11 cycles. Via MiXCR, TCRdb re-called the 5' RACE reads, giving one row per CDR3 protein. The sample includes about a million distinct CDR3 sequences, roughly half of them seen just once. Sequencing used blood. These receptors came from a woman in her sixties in good health.

This chain links TRBV7-8 with TRBJ2-3; D uncertain. The CDR3 is made up of 12 amino acids. Germline V gene sequence: CDR1 SGHVS, CDR2 FQNEAQ. V dropped 7 bases and J dropped 3 bases, with 8 bases sitting between them. This CDR3 reads CASTRLTDTQYF. Here the CDR3 DNA reads TGTGCCAGCACCCGTTTAACAGATACGCAGTATTTT.

In regard to this clonotype: The junction shows a germline mismatch at one end, possibly a read error. V usage is TRBV28 and J usage is TRBJ2-7, with 7 bases fitting TRBD1. The CDR3 is made up of 16 amino acids. Looked up from germline, CDR1 is MDHEN and CDR2 is SYDVKM. CDR3 coding DNA: TGTGCCGGCAGTTCCCGAAGACAGGGCGTTCCCAACGAGCAGTACTTC. Translation gives CAGSSRRQGVPNEQYF.

There are many counts of this clonotype. CDR3 sequence (DNA): TGCAGTGCCACCCTAGGCGGACGGGCAACAGCAAGCTATTACACCTTC. Encoded protein: CSATLGGRATASYYTF. The chain combines TRBV20-1 with TRBJ1-2; D is undetermined. The CDR3 extends over 16 amino acids. The germline CDR1 and CDR2 sequences are DFQATT and SNEGSKA (reference sequence). Trimming took off 6 bases at V and 11 bases at J, with 31 bases between the two ends.

This clonotype was counted a few times. This rearrangement joins TRBV4-1 to TRBJ2-5, with D perhaps matching TRBD1 (6 bases). The tail of the sequence fits TRBJ2-7 better, so the J call may be wrong. The CDR3 contains 13 residues. Germline values: CDR1 MGHRA, CDR2 YSYEKL. This chain's CDR3 is CASSWDKASEQYF. The CDR3 bases are TGCGCCAGCAGCTGGGACAAAGCAAGCGAGCAGTACTTC.

The chain couples TRBV10-3 to TRBJ2-3; D not certain. Germline lookup yields CDR1 ENHRY and CDR2 SYGVKD. This CDR3 contains 15 residues. The ends were cut back, 1 base at V and 0 bases at J, with 8 bases in the middle. The CDR3, as DNA: TGTGCCATCAGTGAGTTTGAGAGGAGCACAGATACGCAGTATTTT. Its protein is CAISEFERSTDTQYF.

This clonotype was counted a few times. The gene calls are TRBV20-1 and TRBJ2-5; 7 bases are a match to TRBD1. The CDR3 spans 12 residues. From germline, CDR1 is DFQATT and CDR2 SNEGSKA (reference sequence). J lost 4 bases, V lost 2 bases, and 1 base had no gene match. The CDR3 spells CSARNRGETQYF. CDR3 in DNA: TGCAGTGCTAGAAACAGGGGAGAGACCCAGTACTTC.

The V gene is TRBV6-1, the J gene TRBJ2-7, with D perhaps matching TRBD2 (6 bases). The CDR3 sequence is 18 residues long. CDR1 is MNHNS and CDR2 is SASEGT in the germline V gene. V was clipped by 6 bases and J by 0 bases, with 24 bases between them. The CDR3 protein is CASSPGRRSGVVSYEQYF. The DNA for the CDR3 is TGTGCCAGCAGCCCGGGACGACGTAGCGGAGTTGTCTCCTACGAGCAGTACTTC.

The chain has TRBV4-2 and TRBJ1-1; tentatively, D is TRBD1 (5 bases). This CDR3 is 15 amino acids long. The germline V and J ends were trimmed by 0 bases and 0 bases, with 8 bases remaining between them. Germline assignment: CDR1 LGHNA and CDR2 YNFKEQ. Here the CDR3 DNA reads TGTGCCAGCAGCCAAGATGGACAAATGAACACTGAAGCTTTCTTT. Translation: CASSQDGQMNTEAFF.

J is TRBJ1-2 and V is TRBV6-6, with D perhaps matching TRBD1 (5 bases). Germline CDR1 and CDR2: MNHNY and SVGAGI (reference sequence). The V and J ends lost 8 bases and 5 bases respectively, with 18 bases between them. CDR3 length: 14 amino acids. The CDR3 loop reads CASGRGTTFYGYTF. CDR3 nucleotide sequence: TGTGCCAGCGGCCGTGGGACGACTTTTTATGGCTACACCTTC.

This clonotype was seen just once. This sequence joins TRBV5-1 and TRBJ2-2; 7 positions agree with TRBD1. J was trimmed by 3 bases and V by 5 bases; bases with no gene match: 7. Germline V gene lookup returns CDR1 SGHRS and CDR2 YFSETQ. There are 15 residues in the CDR3. The CDR3 spells CASRPGTVDTGELFF. CDR3 coding DNA: TGCGCCAGCAGGCCCGGGACAGTCGACACCGGGGAGCTGTTTTTT.

With regard to this clonotype: Mismatch with germline at one junction end may stem from a read error. This sequence joins TRBV2 and TRBJ2-1, with 9 bases matching TRBD1. The assigned J gene may be wrong: the sequence end matches TRBJ2-7 better. The CDR3 length is 15 residues. CDR1 is SNHLY, CDR2 FYNNEI, per germline. The CDR3 reads CTSRGQGSSYNEQYF. CDR3 in DNA: TGTACCAGCAGAGGACAGGGGAGCTCCTACAATGAGCAGTACTTC.

The rearrangement joins TRBV27 to TRBJ2-7; TRBD2 matches 8 bases. The CDR3 contains 15 residues. J was trimmed by 6 bases and V by 2 bases; bases with no gene match: 9. Germline loops: CDR1 MNHEY, CDR2 SMNVEV (reference sequence). CDR3 region: CASSLVGRASGEQYF. The CDR3 DNA is TGTGCCAGCAGTTTAGTCGGGAGGGCTTCCGGCGAGCAGTACTTC.

CDR3 nucleotides: TGTGCCAGCAGTTACTCGAATCTTCCGGGAGGGCCAGGGGATGAGCAGTTCTTC. This encodes CASSYSNLPGGPGDEQFF. V gene TRBV6-5 combines with J gene TRBJ2-1, with 8 bases aligning to TRBD2. The V gene end was trimmed by 0 bases and the J gene end by 8 bases; junction bases not matched to a gene: 15. The germline V gene has CDR1 MNHEY and CDR2 SVGAGI. The CDR3 is 18 residues long.

This chain connects TRBV4-2 to TRBJ2-4; a weak D match, TRBD2 (6 bases). The end of the DNA aligns better with TRBJ2-5, so the J call may be wrong. Germline values: CDR1 LGHNA, CDR2 YNFKEQ. This CDR3 is built from 14 residues. Written as DNA, the CDR3 is TGTGCCAGCAGCCAAGTTGCGGGAAAGGAGACCCAGTACTTC. Translation: CASSQVAGKETQYF.

V is TRBV7-9 and J is TRBJ1-1, with 8 bases identical to TRBD1. This CDR3 has 13 residues. J was trimmed by 6 bases and V by 11 bases; bases with no gene match: 11. CDR1 and CDR2 from the germline V gene are SEHNR and FQNEAQ (reference sequence). CDR3 DNA: TGTGCCTCCTGGGCAGACAGGGGCGCTGAAGCTTTCTTT. It encodes CASWADRGAEAFF.

This clonotype showed up just a few times. V usage is TRBV15 and J usage is TRBJ2-1, with D possibly matching TRBD2 (6 bases). CDR3 length: 13 amino acids. From germline, CDR1 is LNHNV and CDR2 YYDKDF (reference sequence). V lost 0 bases and J lost 8, with 8 bases in between. The CDR3 DNA sequence: TGTGCCACCAGCAGAGATAGGGACTATGAGCAGTTCTTC. It translates to CATSRDRDYEQFF.

This clonotype was detected a few times. The chain employs TRBV27 and TRBJ1-4; D is perhaps TRBD1 (5 bases). Trimming left V 2 bases short and J 3 bases short, with 10 bases between. The CDR3 is made up of 15 amino acids. Looked up from germline, CDR1 is MNHEY and CDR2 is SMNVEV (reference sequence). Here the CDR3 DNA reads TGTGCCAGCAGTTTAGAGGGGTGGGCTAATGAAAAACTGTTTTTT. It translates to CASSLEGWANEKLFF. Full variable domain (rest looked up from reference TRBV27 and TRBJ1-4): EAQVTQNPRYLITVTGKKLTVTCSQNMNHEYMSWYRQDPGLGLRQIYYSMNVEVTDKGDVPEGYKVSRKEKRNFPLILESPSPNQTSLYFCASSLEGWANEKLFFGSGTQLSVL.

This chain joins TRBV20-1 and TRBJ2-1; 10 bases agree with TRBD1. This CDR3 contains 13 residues. Germline trimming cut 3 bases from V and 8 bases from J; bases unmatched to any gene: 4. CDR1 is DFQATT and CDR2 is SNEGSKA in the germline V gene (reference sequence). CDR3 nucleotides: TGCAGTGCTAGGACAGGGGGCTCGGATGAGCAGTTCTTC. Its protein is CSARTGGSDEQFF.

This clonotype was seen more than once but under ten times. This chain uses TRBV5-5 with TRBJ2-5; D is possibly TRBD1 (6 bases). The V end was cut by 1 base, the J end by 2 bases, with 12 bases between. The CDR3 loop spans 15 amino acids. Germline assignment: CDR1 SGHKS and CDR2 YYEKEE (reference sequence). The CDR3 loop reads CASSLITGIQETQYF. As DNA, the CDR3 is TGTGCCAGCAGCTTGATTACAGGGATTCAAGAGACCCAGTACTTC. The complete variable domain, with remaining parts taken from reference TRBV5-5 and TRBJ2-5, reads DAGVTQSPTHLIKTRGQQVTLRCSPISGHKSVSWYQQVLGQGPQFIFQYYEKEERGRGNFPDRFSARQFPNYSSELNVNALLLGDSALYLCASSLITGIQETQYFGPGTRLLVL.

The chain recombines TRBV3-1 with TRBJ1-1; D unresolved. This CDR3 contains 14 residues. The germline V gene has CDR1 LGHDT and CDR2 YNNKEL (reference sequence). The V end was cut by 0 bases, the J end by 0 bases, with 5 bases between. CDR3 coding DNA: TGTGCCAGCAGCCAAGACGGGTTGAACACTGAAGCTTTCTTT. Encoded protein: CASSQDGLNTEAFF.

This clonotype turned up a few times. This sequence joins TRBV4-3 and TRBJ2-3; D may be TRBD1 (5 bases). Germline loops: CDR1 LGHNA, CDR2 YSLEER. Trimming cost V 0 bases and J 6 bases, with 10 bases left between them. The CDR3 extends over 14 amino acids. CDR3 nucleotide sequence: TGCGCCAGCAGCCAAGATCCAGGGCAGGATACGCAGTATTTT. Protein: CASSQDPGQDTQYF.

This clonotype has at least ten counts. This chain links TRBV29-1 with TRBJ2-1, with D uncertain. The CDR3 loop spans 10 amino acids. Trimming shortened V by 4 bases and J by 8 bases, and 6 bases separated the two germline ends. The germline V gene has CDR1 SQVTM and CDR2 ANQGSEA. The CDR3 here is CSVGVYEQFF. CDR3 nucleotides: TGCAGCGTTGGGGTTTATGAGCAGTTCTTC.

J is TRBJ2-2 and V is TRBV7-9, with D possibly TRBD1 on 6 matching bases. CDR1 SEHNR and CDR2 FQNEAQ come from the germline V gene (reference sequence). V was shortened by 4 bases and J by 5 bases, with 11 bases between the two germline ends. This CDR3 is 14 amino acids long. The CDR3 loop is CASSSDRYTGELFF. The CDR3 bases are TGTGCCAGCAGCTCGGACAGATATACCGGGGAGCTGTTTTTT.

The chain combines TRBV20-1 with TRBJ1-1; D gene uncertain. V lost 5 bases and J 0 bases, leaving 16 bases between the germline ends. The CDR3 spans 15 residues. Germline CDR1 DFQATT, CDR2 SNEGSKA (reference sequence). This CDR3 is CSAAPLGFMNTEAFF. CDR3 nucleotide sequence: TGCAGTGCTGCCCCCCTAGGGTTCATGAACACTGAAGCTTTCTTT.

The chain recombines TRBV20-1 with TRBJ2-1, with 10 bases identical to TRBD2. This CDR3 is 19 amino acids long. V shed 6 bases, J shed 0 bases, and the junction held 17 bases outside the gene matches. Germline V CDR1 and CDR2: DFQATT, SNEGSKA (reference sequence). The CDR3, as DNA: TGCAGTGCGAACTATATTTCCTTGGCTAGCGGGAGCTCCTACAATGAGCAGTTCTTC. Its translation: CSANYISLASGSSYNEQFF.

This clonotype appeared a few times. V and J are TRBV29-1 and TRBJ2-7, with 7 bases lining up with TRBD2. CDR3 size: 17 residues. Germline V gene sequence: CDR1 SQVTM, CDR2 ANQGSEA. Germline trimming cut 0 bases from V and 2 bases from J; bases unmatched to any gene: 13. This CDR3 is CSVEDPERSGTPYEQYF. CDR3 DNA: TGCAGCGTTGAAGATCCGGAGAGAAGCGGGACCCCCTACGAGCAGTACTTC.

In this sample, this clonotype turned up a few times. The chain couples TRBV29-1 to TRBJ1-5; no reliable D call. V lost 7 bases to trimming and J lost 4 bases, with 11 bases between them. Germline-derived CDR1 and CDR2 are SQVTM and ANQGSEA. CDR3 length equals 12 residues. CDR3 sequence: CSAVVRNQPQHF. The DNA for the CDR3 is TGCAGCGCAGTGGTTAGGAATCAGCCCCAGCATTTT.

This chain connects TRBV29-1 to TRBJ2-5; 8 positions match TRBD1. The CDR3 is 13 amino acids. Germline CDR1 reads SQVTM; CDR2 reads ANQGSEA. V dropped 6 bases and J dropped 3; count of bases not matched to a gene: 6. The CDR3 loop is CSVVTGAEETQYF. DNA of the CDR3: TGCAGCGTGGTGACAGGGGCAGAAGAGACCCAGTACTTC.